This TCR beta chain comes out of a study of shared clonotypes between healthy human individuals. Between the trimmed V and J ends, which lost 5 bases and 2 bases, there was a span of 15 bases. The germline V gene has CDR1 SEHNR and CDR2 FQNEAQ (reference sequence). The CDR3 extends over 15 amino acids. It was across several immunoSEQ plates that each subset's genomic DNA was evenly split. Measured with immunoSEQ multiplex PCR; TCRdb has only the in-frame clones, and not every one. The data show 2,100,000 or so clones, 95% seen once. Sequenced sample: naive CD4+ T cells sorted from blood. Subset reported: CD45RA+ positively selected. The chain joins TRBV7-9 to TRBJ1-1; D ambiguous. This TCR derives from a man between 18 and 35 years old in good health. Written as DNA, the CDR3 is TGTGCCAGCAGCCCCGGGAGCCCAAGAAACACTGAAGCTTTCTTT. Amino acid sequence: CASSPGSPRNTEAFF.